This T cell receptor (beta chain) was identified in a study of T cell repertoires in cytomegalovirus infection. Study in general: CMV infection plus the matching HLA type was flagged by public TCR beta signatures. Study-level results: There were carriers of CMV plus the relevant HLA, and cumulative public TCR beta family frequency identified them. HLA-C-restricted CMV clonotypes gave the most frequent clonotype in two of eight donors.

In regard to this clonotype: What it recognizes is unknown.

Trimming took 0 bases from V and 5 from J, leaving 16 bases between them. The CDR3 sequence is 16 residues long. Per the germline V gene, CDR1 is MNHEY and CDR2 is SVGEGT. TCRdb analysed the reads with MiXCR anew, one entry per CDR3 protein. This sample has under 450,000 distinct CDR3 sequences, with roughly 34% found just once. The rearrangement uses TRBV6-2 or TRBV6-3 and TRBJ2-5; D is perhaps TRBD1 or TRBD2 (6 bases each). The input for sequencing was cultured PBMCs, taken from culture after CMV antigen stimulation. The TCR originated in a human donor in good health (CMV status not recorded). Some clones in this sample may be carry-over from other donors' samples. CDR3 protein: CASSYSPGAGLETQYF. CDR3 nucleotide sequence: TGTGCCAGCAGTTACTCACCGGGGGCAGGACTGGAGACCCAGTACTTC.